This T cell receptor beta chain comes out of a study of blood T cell repertoires in COVID-19. Across the study: The origin of the acute and convalescent COVID-19 samples was the United States, Italy and Spain.

The CDR3 consists of 13 residues. Looked up from germline, CDR1 is MNHEY and CDR2 is SMNVEV (reference sequence). V gave up 4 bases and J gave up 6 bases, with 10 bases separating them. The method was immunoSEQ multiplex PCR; TCRdb's version includes in-frame clones alone and lacks a portion of them. Among about 270,000 clones listed, about 91% were seen once. The sequence was collected from a person aged 18-35 years with COVID-19, enrolled during active disease. Material for sequencing was peripheral blood. V and J are TRBV27 and TRBJ2-1, with D uncertain. CDR3 loop: CASSSQLSNEQFF. In nucleotides, the CDR3 is TGTGCCAGCAGTTCCCAATTGTCCAATGAGCAGTTCTTC.